The clone carrying this TCR beta chain was picked up one time. This specimen belongs to a study of shared T cell receptors in the human thymus. In germline, CDR1 is SGHAT, CDR2 FQNNGV. This CDR3 has 16 amino acids. Trimming cost V 4 bases and J 0 bases, with 16 bases left between them. Some clones are missing from TCRdb's copy, which holds only in-frame ones; the method was immunoSEQ multiplex PCR. The top ten clones hold roughly 0.02% of a sample with about 380,000 clones, over 90% of them seen once. This sequence joins TRBV11-2 and TRBJ2-7; D uncertain. Source material: thymocytes. The receptor's source is a human donor. The CDR3 here is CASSSPTPPSSYEQYF. The CDR3 region has the DNA TGTGCCAGCAGCTCTCCCACCCCCCCAAGCTCCTACGAGCAGTACTTC.